Listed here are 8 T cell receptor beta chains from one sample, sequenced in a study of siplizumab effects on memory and regulatory T cells. Assay used: immunoSEQ multiplex PCR; TCRdb lists only in-frame clones, some missing. This sample has tens of thousands of clones; roughly 90% occur once, and the top ten carry 0.35%. Sequencing was done on a sample of naive CD8+ T cells sorted from blood. These receptors all come from a human donor in good health.

The chain is built from TRBV27 and TRBJ2-5; 9 bases match TRBD2. The length of the CDR3 is 14 residues. Germline V gene data show CDR1 as MNHEY and CDR2 as SMNVEV (reference sequence). V was pared by 2 bases and J by 5 bases, with 3 bases of the junction left unmatched. CDR3 coding DNA: TGTGCCAGCAGTTTAGCGGGAGGGCCGGAGACCCAGTACTTC. This translates into CASSLAGGPETQYF.

The chain couples TRBV2 to TRBJ1-3, with no clear D. The CDR3 covers 16 residues. Trimming left V 1 base short and J 0 bases short, with 10 bases between. Germline V lookup: CDR1 SNHLY, CDR2 FYNNEI. CDR3 amino acids: CASSEVSRSSGNTIYF. In DNA, the CDR3 is TGTGCCAGCAGTGAAGTCAGTCGGAGCTCTGGAAACACCATATATTTT. Looking up the rest from reference TRBV2 and TRBJ1-3 gives the full variable domain: EPEVTQTPSHQVTQMGQEVILRCVPISNHLYFYWYRQILGQKVEFLVSFYNNEISEKSEIFDDQFSVERPDGSNFTLKIRSTKLEDSAMYFCASSEVSRSSGNTIYFGEGSWLTVV.

This rearrangement joins TRBV29-1 to TRBJ2-3; 10 bases map to TRBD2. Trimming cost V 2 bases and J 4 bases; bases outside gene matches: 12. CDR1 SQVTM and CDR2 ANQGSEA come from the germline V gene. The CDR3 totals 17 residues. DNA of the CDR3: TGCAGCGTTGAATGGGAAGGGGGACTAGCGTTTGCAGATACGCAGTATTTT. It is translated as CSVEWEGGLAFADTQYF.

The rearrangement uses TRBV11-1 and TRBJ2-7; TRBD1 is a possible D gene (5 bases). The germline V and J ends were trimmed by 4 bases and 3 bases, with 7 bases remaining between them. This CDR3 has 12 residues. Germline V gene sequence: CDR1 SGHAT, CDR2 FQDESV (reference sequence). DNA for the CDR3: TGTGCCAGCAGCTCCGACAGCTACGAGCAGTACTTC. Residues: CASSSDSYEQYF.

This chain uses TRBV5-1 with TRBJ2-3, with 11 nucleotides matching TRBD2. V lost 1 base and J lost 2; bases outside the gene matches: 3. Germline V gene data show CDR1 as SGHRS and CDR2 as YFSETQ. CDR3 size: 16 residues. For the CDR3, the DNA is TGCGCCAGCAGCTTGCCTAGCGGGGGGACCACAGATACGCAGTATTTT. Residues: CASSLPSGGTTDTQYF.

The chain employs TRBV28 and TRBJ2-3, with 7 bases matching TRBD2. Unmatched junction bases numbered 6, after V lost 2 bases and J lost 4 bases. Germline V gene lookup returns CDR1 MDHEN and CDR2 SYDVKM. The CDR3 sequence is 15 residues long. In nucleotides, the CDR3 is TGTGCCAGCAGTTTACTTAGGGGAGGGTCAGATACGCAGTATTTT. Its protein product is CASSLLRGGSDTQYF.

The chain combines TRBV7-9 with TRBJ1-2, with 12 bases aligning to TRBD1. V gave up 6 bases and J gave up 8 bases; unmatched junction bases: 7. Per germline, CDR1 SEHNR and CDR2 FQNEAQ (reference sequence). The CDR3 loop spans 14 amino acids. The chain's CDR3 is CASRVPGQGAGYTF. The CDR3 DNA is TGTGCCAGCAGAGTGCCGGGACAGGGGGCGGGCTACACCTTC.

This clone came up a few times. This rearrangement joins TRBV2 to TRBJ2-7; D unclear. V dropped 7 bases and J dropped 5 bases, with 6 bases sitting between them. Germline CDR1 and CDR2: SNHLY and FYNNEI. This CDR3 is built from 10 residues. CDR3 loop: CASNGDEQYF. The CDR3 bases are TGTGCCAGCAATGGGGACGAGCAGTACTTC.